The 31 T cell receptor beta chains presented below share a single source sample, sequenced in a study of shared clonotypes between healthy human individuals. Assay: immunoSEQ multiplex PCR; the TCRdb copy retains only in-frame clones and omits some. The sample has under 600,000 clones; around 76% are singletons. The sequenced material came from PBMCs. The receptors stem from a woman aged 40 to 49 in good health. Some clones in this sample may be carry-over from other donors' samples.

CDR3 sequence reads: CASSQGLAGFSYEQYF. DNA of the CDR3: TGTGCCAGCTCACAAGGATTGGCAGGATTCTCCTACGAGCAGTACTTC. The chain has TRBV18 and TRBJ2-7, with no clear D. Trimming pared 4 bases from V and 0 bases from J, leaving 16 bases between. Germline V CDR1 and CDR2: KGHSH, LQKENI. The CDR3 loop spans 16 amino acids.

The chain employs TRBV4-2 and TRBJ2-3; 10 bases agree with TRBD2. V lost 1 base, J lost 0 bases, and 13 bases stayed unmatched. The germline CDR1 and CDR2 sequences are LGHNA and YNFKEQ. There are 20 residues in the CDR3. This chain's CDR3 is CASSQGGTAGGPISTDTQYF. The CDR3 DNA sequence: TGTGCCAGCAGCCAAGGAGGGACAGCGGGAGGGCCGATTAGCACAGATACGCAGTATTTT.

The chain employs TRBV5-1 and TRBJ2-1, with D maybe TRBD2 (5 bases). The V gene lost 0 bases and the J gene lost 5 bases, with 12 bases spanning the gap. The CDR3 has 15 residues. The V gene's germline CDR1 is SGHRS and CDR2 YFSETQ. CDR3 sequence reads: CASSLVRDGDNEQFF. In DNA, the CDR3 is TGCGCCAGCAGCTTGGTCCGGGATGGTGACAATGAGCAGTTCTTC.

A remark on this clone: An end of the junction differs from the germline gene, which may be a read error. The chain has TRBV7-9 and TRBJ2-5; 7 nucleotides match TRBD1. The CDR3 has 16 residues. CDR1 is SEHNR and CDR2 is FQNEAQ in the germline V gene (reference sequence). CDR3 DNA: TGTGCCAGCAGCCCCCGAAACGGACAGGACCAGGAGACCCAGTACTTC. The encoded protein is CASSPRNGQDQETQYF.

About this clone: A far larger clone is only one base removed, so a read error is likely. V is TRBV4-2 and J is TRBJ2-7, with D tentatively TRBD1 or TRBD2 (7 bases each). Germline CDR1 LGHNA, CDR2 YNFKEQ. The CDR3 is 16 amino acids. For the CDR3, the DNA is TGTGCCAGCAGCCGGGGAGGGACAGCGGACTCCTATGAGCAGTACTTC. As protein: CASSRGGTADSYEQYF.

The chain employs TRBV30 and TRBJ2-6, with D possibly matching TRBD2 (6 bases). Germline loops: CDR1 GTSNPN, CDR2 SVGIG (reference sequence). The V and J ends lost 4 bases and 12 bases respectively, with 16 bases between them. This CDR3 has 13 residues. The CDR3 reads CAWTGVVDGVLTF. DNA for the CDR3: TGTGCCTGGACGGGGGTGGTGGACGGCGTCCTGACTTTC. The full variable domain, with the rest looked up from reference TRBV30 and TRBJ2-6, is SQTIHQWPATLVQPVGSPLSLECTVEGTSNPNLYWYRQAAGRGLQLLFYSVGIGQISSEVPQNLSASRPQDRQFILSSKKLLLSDSGFYLCAWTGVVDGVLTFGAGSRLTVL.

V gene TRBV4-1 combines with J gene TRBJ2-2; either TRBD1 or TRBD2 may supply D (5 bases each). V lost 3 bases to trimming and J lost 1 base, with 21 bases between them. The CDR3 has 19 amino acids. Germline CDR1 MGHRA, CDR2 YSYEKL. The CDR3 spells CASSHRGRTRNKNTGELFF. The CDR3 coding sequence is TGCGCCAGCAGCCACCGGGGCCGAACTAGGAACAAGAACACCGGGGAGCTGTTTTTT.

The gene calls are TRBV11-3 and TRBJ2-3; 10 bases fit TRBD2. The CDR3 covers 15 residues. The germline CDR1 and CDR2 sequences are SGHNT and YENEEA. The V and J ends lost 5 bases and 2 bases, in that order; junction bases with no gene match: 4. CDR3 residues: CASSTTSGITDTQYF. The CDR3 DNA is TGTGCCAGCAGCACCACTAGCGGGATCACAGATACGCAGTATTTT.

This clone came up once. The chain uses TRBV2 and TRBJ2-6, with D perhaps matching TRBD1 (6 bases). This CDR3 comprises 15 residues. The V end lost 7 bases, the J end lost 1 base, and 11 bases lay between the germline ends. Germline V gene lookup returns CDR1 SNHLY and CDR2 FYNNEI. CDR3 residues: CASNKQGSGANVLTF. As DNA, the CDR3 is TGTGCCAGCAACAAACAGGGTTCTGGGGCCAACGTCCTGACTTTC.

The chain is built from TRBV6-4 and TRBJ1-4; no clear D. Germline CDR1 reads MRHNA; CDR2 reads SNTAGT. The CDR3 covers 14 residues. V dropped 2 bases and J dropped 8 bases, with 12 bases sitting between them. The DNA of the CDR3 is TGTGCCAGCAGTGACGGACCTGGCGGCGAAAAACTGTTTTTT. It specifies CASSDGPGGEKLFF.

The chain carries TRBV28 and TRBJ1-5; D may be TRBD1 (6 bases). The length of the CDR3 is 14 residues. The V end was cut by 3 bases, the J end by 7 bases, with 13 bases between. Per the germline V gene, CDR1 is MDHEN and CDR2 is SYDVKM. CDR3 protein: CASSLVQGRQPQHF. As DNA, the CDR3 is TGTGCCAGCAGTTTGGTACAGGGACGGCAGCCCCAGCATTTT.

The genes are TRBV27 and TRBJ1-5; 7 nucleotides align to TRBD1. CDR1 MNHEY and CDR2 SMNVEV come from the germline V gene (reference sequence). This CDR3 region has 17 residues. J gave up 6 bases and V 5 bases, and 16 bases lay outside the gene matches. The CDR3 spells CASSPFRGGSGGQPQHF. CDR3 nucleotide sequence: TGTGCCAGCAGTCCATTCCGGGGCGGGTCAGGGGGTCAGCCCCAGCATTTT.

The CDR3 bases are TGTGCCAGCAGGTACGGACAGTACTACGAGCAGTACTTC. Translating gives CASRYGQYYEQYF. V is TRBV6-5 and J is TRBJ2-7; D is perhaps TRBD1 (6 bases). CDR1 MNHEY and CDR2 SVGAGI come from the germline V gene. The CDR3 length is 13 residues. V dropped 6 bases and J dropped 3 bases, with 12 bases sitting between them.

This clone was seen many times. This chain connects TRBV2 to TRBJ2-3, with 9 positions matching TRBD1. V lost 6 bases and J lost 4; bases outside the gene matches: 5. The CDR3 runs 14 residues. The germline V gene has CDR1 SNHLY and CDR2 FYNNEI. The CDR3 bases are TGTGCCAGCAGGCAGACAGGGGGGCCAGATACGCAGTATTTT. It is translated as CASRQTGGPDTQYF.

V usage is TRBV30 and J usage is TRBJ2-7, with TRBD2 as a possible D gene (5 bases). The germline CDR1 and CDR2 sequences are GTSNPN and SVGIG (reference sequence). Trimming left V 4 bases short and J 2 bases short, with 6 bases between. This CDR3 comprises 11 residues. The CDR3 loop reads CAWTGTYEQYF. For the CDR3, the DNA is TGTGCCTGGACGGGGACCTACGAGCAGTACTTC.

Remarks on this clone: The sample carries other DNA sequences with the same CDR3. The rearrangement links TRBV27 to TRBJ1-1, with no clear D. This CDR3 has 13 residues. Germline lookup yields CDR1 MNHEY and CDR2 SMNVEV (reference sequence). Trimming stripped 5 bases from V and 1 base from J, with 8 bases between. DNA for the CDR3: TGTGCCAGCAGTCTATACACGAACACTGAAGCTTTCTTT. It translates to CASSLYTNTEAFF.

This chain uses TRBV28 with TRBJ2-2; TRBD2 matches 7 bases. Germline CDR1 and CDR2: MDHEN and SYDVKM. This CDR3 is 17 amino acids long. V gave up 5 bases and J gave up 0 bases; unmatched junction bases: 9. This chain's CDR3 is CASSLILAHANTGELFF. The CDR3, as DNA: TGTGCCAGCAGTCTCATACTAGCGCACGCGAACACCGGGGAGCTGTTTTTT.

This rearrangement joins TRBV12-5 to TRBJ1-1; D not certain. V lost 0 bases and J lost 5, with 16 bases in between. CDR3 length equals 16 residues. Germline loops: CDR1 LGHNT, CDR2 FRNRAP. DNA of the CDR3: TGTGCTAGTGGTTTGGTCCGGCCGGGGAGTAAAACTGAAGCTTTCTTT. This gives the protein CASGLVRPGSKTEAFF.

The chain employs TRBV28 and TRBJ1-2, with D maybe TRBD1 (6 bases). The CDR3 is 13 residues long. V was pared by 5 bases and J by 2 bases, with 9 bases between. In germline, CDR1 is MDHEN, CDR2 SYDVKM. CDR3 residues: CASSRDTNYGYTF. The CDR3 DNA reads as TGTGCCAGCAGTCGGGACACCAACTATGGCTACACCTTC.

The gene calls are TRBV9 and TRBJ2-5; D unclear. Trimming took 0 bases from V and 5 from J, leaving 8 bases between them. Germline values: CDR1 SGDLS, CDR2 YYNGEE. This CDR3 region has 13 residues. The CDR3 sequence: CASSVDTRETQYF. As DNA, the CDR3 is TGTGCCAGCAGCGTAGACACCAGGGAGACCCAGTACTTC.

The rearrangement uses TRBV18 and TRBJ1-2, with 10 positions matching TRBD1. The germline V gene encodes CDR1 KGHSH and CDR2 LQKENI. The trim removed 6 bases at V and 7 bases at J, leaving 5 bases unmatched. The CDR3 length is 13 residues. The CDR3 region is CASSRGTGVGYTF. As DNA, the CDR3 is TGTGCCAGCTCGCGTGGGACAGGGGTTGGCTACACCTTC.

DNA for the CDR3: TGCGCCAGCAACTTGGGGACCGGGGAGCTGTTTTTT. Translated, it gives CASNLGTGELFF. The chain recombines TRBV4-3 with TRBJ2-2; D gene unclear. There are 12 residues in the CDR3. In germline, CDR1 is LGHNA, CDR2 YSLEER. V was pared by 7 bases and J by 5 bases, with 8 bases between.

This chain uses TRBV19 with TRBJ2-6; D is undetermined. Germline assignment: CDR1 LNHDA and CDR2 SQIVND (reference sequence). V gave up 0 bases and J gave up 0 bases, with 6 bases separating them. CDR3 length equals 16 residues. The CDR3 region is CASSIDSYSGANVLTF. CDR3 sequence (DNA): TGTGCCAGTAGTATAGATAGTTACTCTGGGGCCAACGTCCTGACTTTC.

The chain is built from TRBV7-8 and TRBJ2-1; TRBD2 might be the D (6 bases). Germline assignment: CDR1 SGHVS and CDR2 FQNEAQ. The V gene lost 4 bases and the J gene lost 0 bases, with 10 bases spanning the gap. This CDR3 is built from 15 residues. The CDR3 here is CASSSLTSSYNEQFF. CDR3 nucleotides: TGTGCCAGCAGCTCCCTGACTAGCTCCTACAATGAGCAGTTCTTC.

A word on this clone: Since a far larger clone is one base different, this is likely a read error. The genes are TRBV18 and TRBJ1-1; unclear D gene. The germline V gene encodes CDR1 KGHSH and CDR2 LQKENI. This CDR3 contains 14 residues. V shed 2 bases and J shed 4 bases, with 11 bases lying between them. The CDR3 loop reads CASSPLFGSTEAFF. DNA of the CDR3: TGTGCCAGCTCACCATTGTTTGGGAGCACTGAAGCTTTCTTT.

This sequence joins TRBV5-1 and TRBJ2-7; 9 bases fit TRBD2. V dropped 3 bases and J dropped 0; count of bases not matched to a gene: 13. The CDR3 length is 18 residues. CDR1 and CDR2 (germline): SGHRS, YFSETQ. This CDR3 is CASSSQLTLAGNSYEQYF. The CDR3 region has the DNA TGCGCCAGCAGCTCTCAACTGACTCTAGCGGGAAACTCCTACGAGCAGTACTTC.

This clone was seen only a few times. The rearrangement links TRBV7-9 to TRBJ2-6; possible D gene TRBD2, 7 bases. Deletions cut 5 bases from V and 1 base from J, with 18 bases between. Germline-derived CDR1 and CDR2 are SEHNR and FQNEAQ (reference sequence). This CDR3 region has 18 residues. CDR3 nucleotides: TGTGCCAGCAGCCGCTGGGGGGGCGAAGCTTCTGGGGCCAACGTCCTGACTTTC. Encoded protein: CASSRWGGEASGANVLTF.

The chain recombines TRBV29-1 with TRBJ2-3; maybe TRBD1 (5 bases). Trimming removed 6 bases at V and 2 bases at J, with 9 bases between. The CDR3 has 12 residues. Germline V gene sequence: CDR1 SQVTM, CDR2 ANQGSEA. In DNA, the CDR3 is TGCAGCGTCGGACAATCCACAGATACGCAGTATTTT. Its translation: CSVGQSTDTQYF.

This clone was seen a single time. The chain carries TRBV2 and TRBJ2-2, with D possibly being TRBD1 or TRBD2 (5 bases each). The CDR3 spans 14 residues. From germline, CDR1 is SNHLY and CDR2 FYNNEI. V shed 5 bases and J shed 6 bases, with 13 bases lying between them. CDR3 protein: CASSTWDVPGELFF. In DNA form, the CDR3 reads TGTGCCAGCAGTACCTGGGACGTACCCGGGGAGCTGTTTTTT.

Many counts were recorded for this clone. CDR3: CASSLLAGHYEQYF. CDR3 in DNA: TGTGCCAGCAGTTTATTAGCGGGGCACTACGAGCAGTACTTC. This chain connects TRBV28 to TRBJ2-7; 8 bases are shared with TRBD2. Germline V gives CDR1 MDHEN, CDR2 SYDVKM. This CDR3 is 14 amino acids long. V shed 1 base, J shed 3 bases, and the junction held 2 bases outside the gene matches.

This chain uses TRBV7-2 with TRBJ2-1; 16 nucleotides align to TRBD2. This CDR3 is 16 amino acids long. In germline, CDR1 is SGHTA, CDR2 FQGNSA. Germline trimming cut 3 bases from V and 9 bases from J; bases unmatched to any gene: 5. CDR3 coding DNA: TGTGCCAGCAGCTTCACCGGGACTAGCGGGAGGGGTGAGCAGTTCTTC. Protein sequence: CASSFTGTSGRGEQFF.